The 32 T cell receptor beta chains listed next were all sequenced from one sample in a study of blood T cell repertoires in COVID-19. Clones were read by immunoSEQ multiplex PCR, and TCRdb kept only the in-frame ones, dropping some. Among hundreds of thousands of clones listed, over 75% were seen once. The sequenced sample consisted of PBMCs or T cells enriched from blood (not recorded which). The receptors derive from a woman aged 18-29 years who had recovered from COVID-19.

The rearrangement uses TRBV7-2 and TRBJ1-5; 10 bases line up with TRBD1. Trimming took 6 bases from V and 5 from J; bases not matched to a gene: 7. Germline V gene lookup returns CDR1 SGHTA and CDR2 FQGNSA. This CDR3 comprises 15 residues. CDR3 sequence reads: CASRRDRGWDQPQHF. In nucleotides, the CDR3 is TGTGCCAGCAGACGGGACAGGGGTTGGGATCAGCCCCAGCATTTT.

This chain joins TRBV5-1 and TRBJ2-1, with 7 bases fitting TRBD2. Germline CDR1 SGHRS, CDR2 YFSETQ. Trimming cost V 4 bases and J 10 bases; bases outside gene matches: 11. This CDR3 comprises 14 residues. CDR3 residues: CASSPPRLAGEQFF. In DNA, the CDR3 is TGCGCCAGCAGCCCCCCCCGACTAGCAGGCGAGCAGTTCTTC.

Turning to this clone: Additional DNA sequences in this sample encode the identical CDR3. The genes are TRBV5-1 and TRBJ1-4, with TRBD1 matching 9 bases. V gave up 0 bases and J gave up 3 bases; unmatched junction bases: 3. Germline V gene sequence: CDR1 SGHRS, CDR2 YFSETQ. The CDR3 covers 16 residues. The CDR3 is CASSLEQGAPNEKLFF. The CDR3 region has the DNA TGCGCCAGCAGCTTGGAACAGGGGGCCCCTAATGAAAAACTGTTTTTT.

The rearrangement links TRBV28 to TRBJ1-5; a possible D gene is TRBD1 (6 bases). Trimming stripped 6 bases from V and 5 bases from J, with 17 bases between. Germline CDR1 reads MDHEN; CDR2 reads SYDVKM. This CDR3 comprises 15 residues. The CDR3 spells CASSPEGVRYQPQHF. The CDR3 DNA sequence: TGTGCCAGCAGCCCAGAGGGGGTAAGGTATCAGCCCCAGCATTTT. The full variable domain, rest sourced from reference TRBV28 and TRBJ1-5, is DVKVTQSSRYLVKRTGEKVFLECVQDMDHENMFWYRQDPGLGLRLIYFSYDVKMKEKGDIPEGYSVSREKKERFSLILESASTNQTSMYLCASSPEGVRYQPQHFGDGTRLSIL.

With regard to this clone: Within the sample, other DNA sequences also encode this same CDR3. The genes are TRBV7-9 and TRBJ2-3; a weak D match, TRBD1 (5 bases). The CDR3 is 15 residues long. V lost 1 base and J lost 5, with 13 bases in between. The germline CDR1 and CDR2 sequences are SEHNR and FQNEAQ (reference sequence). As DNA, the CDR3 is TGTGCCAGCAGCTTAGTAAGCAGGGTGGGAGATACGCAGTATTTT. Amino acids: CASSLVSRVGDTQYF.

As concerns this clone: This same CDR3 is encoded by further DNA sequences in the sample. For the CDR3, the DNA is TGCGCCAGCAGTGAGACAGGGGATAATTCACCCCTCCACTTT. Residues: CASSETGDNSPLHF. The chain has TRBV10-1 and TRBJ1-6; TRBD1 matches 7 bases. The junction had 0 bases not matched to a gene; V was cut back by 2 bases and J by 5 bases. The CDR3 is 14 amino acids. In germline, CDR1 is WNHNN, CDR2 SYGVQD (reference sequence).

The sample holds a few counts of this clone. V usage is TRBV7-6 and J usage is TRBJ1-6; D is possibly TRBD1 (5 bases). The CDR3 has 14 residues. Germline V CDR1 and CDR2: SGHVS, FNYEAQ. The ends were cut back, 1 base at V and 8 bases at J, with 9 bases in the middle. CDR3 amino acids: CASSLGGGDSPLHF. Here the CDR3 DNA reads TGTGCCAGCAGCTTAGGGGGAGGGGATTCACCCCTCCACTTT.

This chain joins TRBV28 and TRBJ1-2, with 10 bases aligning to TRBD1. V was clipped by 2 bases and J by 13 bases; unmatched bases: 7. The germline gives CDR1 MDHEN, CDR2 SYDVKM. The CDR3 has 13 residues. This chain's CDR3 is CASSLGTGVGRTF. The CDR3, as DNA: TGTGCCAGCAGTTTAGGGACAGGGGTCGGACGCACCTTC.

The CDR3 here is CASSRDFVYYEQYF. CDR3 nucleotides: TGCGCCAGCAGCCGGGACTTCGTTTACTACGAGCAGTACTTC. The chain recombines TRBV5-1 with TRBJ2-7, with D possibly being TRBD2 (6 bases). V lost 4 bases, J lost 3 bases, and 14 bases lay in between. CDR3 length: 14 amino acids. Germline CDR1 and CDR2: SGHRS and YFSETQ.

The genes are TRBV5-1 and TRBJ1-2, with 7 bases fitting TRBD1. CDR1 and CDR2 (germline): SGHRS, YFSETQ. With 4 bases clipped from V and 10 bases from J, the junction kept 10 bases outside the gene matches. This CDR3 has 13 residues. Here the CDR3 reads CASSPPDQGVYTF. The DNA of the CDR3 is TGCGCCAGCAGCCCCCCGGACCAGGGGGTCTACACCTTC.

This clone was seen just once. This chain links TRBV21-1 with TRBJ1-1; TRBD1 was called by the table and not checked on the DNA. TRBV21-1 is tagged as a pseudogene. The CDR3 is 16 residues long. DNA of the CDR3: TGTGCCAGCAGCAAAGCAAGGGACAAGGGTCGGACTGAAGCTTTCTTT. It yields the protein CASSKARDKGRTEAFF.

This chain connects TRBV2 to TRBJ2-2; 7 bases are shared with TRBD1. CDR1 is SNHLY, CDR2 FYNNEI, per germline. CDR3 size: 15 residues. Trimming cost V 7 bases and J 3 bases; bases outside gene matches: 8. The CDR3 nucleotides read TGTGCCAGCAATACCACAGGGGATCACACCGGGGAGCTGTTTTTT. This encodes CASNTTGDHTGELFF.

V gene TRBV5-1 combines with J gene TRBJ1-1; 9 bases fit TRBD1. CDR1 and CDR2 from the germline V gene are SGHRS and YFSETQ. The CDR3 loop spans 20 amino acids. Trimming at V came to 7 bases and at J to 0 bases, leaving 22 bases not matched to a gene. The CDR3 DNA sequence: TGCGCCAGCTCAAGTGGGGACAGGGAGATTAAACCAAAAATGAACACTGAAGCTTTCTTT. Translated: CASSSGDREIKPKMNTEAFF.

As for this clone: Other DNA sequences from this sample encode an identical CDR3 as well. The J gene is TRBJ1-2, the V gene TRBV6-5; D is unresolved. Germline-derived CDR1 and CDR2 are MNHEY and SVGAGI. CDR3 length: 14 amino acids. The V end was cut by 0 bases, the J end by 0 bases, with 5 bases between. This CDR3 is CASSYSAANYGYTF. The CDR3 coding sequence is TGTGCCAGCAGTTACTCGGCAGCTAACTATGGCTACACCTTC.

For the CDR3, the DNA is TGTGCCATCCGCGGCAAGACAGGGCCTAACTATGGCTACACCTTC. Its translation is CAIRGKTGPNYGYTF. J is TRBJ1-2 and V is TRBV19; the match to TRBD1 covers 7 bases. Germline CDR1 reads LNHDA; CDR2 reads SQIVND (reference sequence). CDR3 length: 15 residues. Losses at the gene ends were 10 bases for V and 0 bases for J; bases not matched to a gene: 11.

The V call is TRBV6-2 or TRBV6-3, the J call TRBJ1-5; unclear D gene. V was trimmed by 5 bases and J by 9 bases, leaving 14 bases between them. The germline V gene encodes CDR1 MNHEY and CDR2 SVGEGT. This CDR3 is built from 13 residues. The chain's CDR3 is CASSQAGLGPQHF. The CDR3 DNA sequence: TGTGCCAGCAGTCAAGCAGGTTTGGGGCCCCAGCATTTT.

The DNA for the CDR3 is TGTGCCAGCAGCTCTGGACAGGAGAGGGCTGAAGCTTTCTTT. Translation: CASSSGQERAEAFF. The chain is built from TRBV5-4 and TRBJ1-1; 7 bases fit TRBD1. V was clipped by 3 bases and J by 6 bases; unmatched bases: 8. The germline V gene encodes CDR1 SGHNT and CDR2 YYREEE (reference sequence). The CDR3 totals 14 residues.

This clone has just one count. V gene TRBV3-1 (or the pseudogene TRBV3-2) combines with J gene TRBJ2-1; tentatively, D is TRBD1 (6 bases). In germline, CDR1 is LGHDT, CDR2 YNNKEL (reference sequence). The CDR3 spans 15 residues. Trimming took off 0 bases at V and 5 bases at J, with 11 bases between the two ends. CDR3 region: CASSQDPGVDNEQFF. Written as DNA, the CDR3 is TGTGCCAGCAGCCAAGACCCAGGGGTGGACAATGAGCAGTTCTTC.

The table lists this clone with a count of one. The V gene is TRBV18, the J gene TRBJ2-1, with 7 nucleotides matching TRBD1. V lost 3 bases and J lost 4; bases outside the gene matches: 6. This CDR3 has 15 residues. Per the germline V gene, CDR1 is KGHSH and CDR2 is LQKENI. The CDR3 spells CASSPTQGYYNEQFF. The CDR3 bases are TGTGCCAGCTCACCTACACAGGGGTATTACAATGAGCAGTTCTTC.

V is TRBV10-1 and J is TRBJ2-7; D perhaps matches TRBD2 (6 bases). Germline assignment: CDR1 WNHNN and CDR2 SYGVQD (reference sequence). V was clipped by 3 bases and J by 1 base, with 10 bases between them. This CDR3 is built from 14 residues. The CDR3 here is CASSEAAGSYEQYF. DNA of the CDR3: TGCGCCAGCAGTGAAGCGGCGGGATCCTACGAGCAGTACTTC.

The chain carries TRBV4-2 and TRBJ2-5; TRBD2 aligns across 9 bases. CDR1 is LGHNA and CDR2 is YNFKEQ in the germline V gene. The CDR3 is 16 amino acids. V was clipped by 0 bases and J by 5 bases; unmatched bases: 7. The CDR3 reads CASSQDTAGGVETQYF. CDR3 DNA: TGTGCCAGCAGCCAAGATACAGCGGGGGGTGTCGAGACCCAGTACTTC.

This clone was observed a single time. V is TRBV5-6 and J is TRBJ2-4; 13 bases match TRBD2. V dropped 4 bases and J dropped 1; count of bases not matched to a gene: 8. The CDR3 has 18 residues. CDR1 is SGHDT, CDR2 YYEEEE, per germline. Written as DNA, the CDR3 is TGTGCCAGCAGCCCGGGACTAGCGGGGCCCGGGGCCAAAAACATTCAGTACTTC. Amino acids: CASSPGLAGPGAKNIQYF.

The V and J genes are TRBV10-3 and TRBJ1-2, with TRBD1 matching 7 bases. The length of the CDR3 is 13 residues. Germline CDR1 and CDR2: ENHRY and SYGVKD. V shed 7 bases, J shed 4 bases, and the junction held 6 bases outside the gene matches. For the CDR3, the DNA is TGTGCCATCACCAGGGGGGAGGCCTATGGCTACACCTTC. Translated: CAITRGEAYGYTF.

The rearrangement joins TRBV9 to TRBJ1-1; D ambiguous. This CDR3 region has 15 residues. CDR1 is SGDLS and CDR2 is YYNGEE in the germline V gene. Trimming pared 0 bases from V and 0 bases from J, leaving 9 bases between. Here the CDR3 reads CASSVGMRMNTEAFF. DNA of the CDR3: TGTGCCAGCAGCGTAGGAATGAGGATGAACACTGAAGCTTTCTTT.

This clone is a singleton in its sample. This sequence joins TRBV2 and TRBJ2-3; 8 bases line up with TRBD2. This CDR3 comprises 16 residues. J lost 6 bases, V lost 8 bases, and 16 bases had no gene match. The V gene's germline CDR1 is SNHLY and CDR2 FYNNEI. The CDR3 region has the DNA TGTGCCAGCTCCAGCGGGACTAGTGGGGTTGTGGATACGCAGTATTTT. This sequence encodes CASSSGTSGVVDTQYF.

The chain recombines TRBV24-1 with TRBJ2-7, with TRBD1 as a possible D gene (7 bases). The CDR3 has 15 residues. V shed 7 bases and J shed 1 base, with 16 bases lying between them. The germline CDR1 and CDR2 sequences are KGHDR and SFDVKD. The chain's CDR3 is CATRKDGGQSYEQYF. The CDR3 coding sequence is TGTGCCACCAGAAAAGACGGGGGACAGTCCTACGAGCAGTACTTC.

This chain connects TRBV2 to TRBJ2-2, with 7 bases lining up with TRBD2. CDR1 is SNHLY, CDR2 FYNNEI, per germline. V trimming: 7 bases; J trimming: 2 bases; junction bases outside the gene matches: 7. The CDR3 covers 15 residues. CDR3 sequence: CASKKREGNTGELFF. The CDR3 coding sequence is TGTGCCAGCAAGAAGAGGGAGGGAAACACCGGGGAGCTGTTTTTT.

On this clone itself: Other nucleotide sequences from this sample produce the same CDR3. The gene calls are TRBV20-1 and TRBJ2-7, with D possibly being TRBD1 (5 bases). The CDR3 consists of 11 residues. Per the germline V gene, CDR1 is DFQATT and CDR2 is SNEGSKA (reference sequence). V lost 2 bases, J lost 4 bases, and 6 bases lay in between. CDR3 DNA sequence: TGCAGTGCTAGACAGGGATACGAGCAGTACTTC. It translates to CSARQGYEQYF.

J is TRBJ2-2 and V is TRBV14, with TRBD2 as a possible D gene (6 bases). Germline V gene sequence: CDR1 SGHDN, CDR2 FVKESK. The CDR3 spans 14 residues. V gave up 5 bases and J gave up 6 bases, with 13 bases separating them. The CDR3 bases are TGTGCCAGCAGCTACGGACTACCCTCCGGGGAGCTGTTTTTT. As protein: CASSYGLPSGELFF. Combining the CDR3 with reference TRBV14 and TRBJ2-2 gives the whole variable domain EAGVTQFPSHSVIEKGQTVTLRCDPISGHDNLYWYRRVMGKEIKFLLHFVKESKQDESGMPNNRFLAERTGGTYSTLKVQPAELEDSGVYFCASSYGLPSGELFFGEGSRLTVL.

The chain is built from TRBV29-1 and TRBJ2-5; D is possibly TRBD1 (7 bases). Trimming stripped 3 bases from V and 2 bases from J, with 13 bases between. This CDR3 is 14 amino acids long. Germline V gene data show CDR1 as SQVTM and CDR2 as ANQGSEA. The CDR3 DNA follows: TGCAGCGTTGAGGGGGCAGGGGGGCAAGAGACCCAGTACTTC. Encoded protein: CSVEGAGGQETQYF.

The gene calls are TRBV19 and TRBJ2-3, with 7 bases identical to TRBD1. Germline V CDR1 and CDR2: LNHDA, SQIVND (reference sequence). The trim removed 0 bases at V and 0 bases at J, leaving 3 bases unmatched. The CDR3 is 16 residues long. CDR3 in DNA: TGTGCCAGTAGTATAGATGGACAGGTTAGCACAGATACGCAGTATTTT. Translated: CASSIDGQVSTDTQYF.

J is TRBJ2-7 and V is TRBV5-4; tentative D call: TRBD2 (6 bases). The CDR3 contains 14 residues. Germline lookup yields CDR1 SGHNT and CDR2 YYREEE (reference sequence). Between the trimmed V and J ends, which lost 5 bases and 0 bases, there was a span of 12 bases. The CDR3 loop is CASSRGLSSYEQYF. The DNA for the CDR3 is TGTGCCAGCAGTAGGGGACTCAGCTCCTACGAGCAGTACTTC.